The following is a T cell receptor (beta chain) sequence with its context. What it recognizes is unknown. The trim removed 5 bases at V and 0 bases at J, leaving 7 bases unmatched. This CDR3 has 16 residues. Germline CDR1 and CDR2: SGHDN and FVKESK. This record belongs to a study of neoadjuvant nivolumab and ipilimumab in lung cancer. Findings and limits, study-wide: From pretherapy to surgery, tumor richness and clonality rose with dual therapy. TCR clonality did not significantly correlate with pathologic tumor regression.

TCRdb's table, derived via immunoSEQ multiplex PCR, lists solely in-frame clones and lacks some. The sample has 28,000 or so clones, 83% seen once. The clonotype comes from an adult with non-small cell lung cancer. The material was tumor tissue, obtained after neoadjuvant nivolumab, alone or with ipilimumab, at or shortly before surgery. The genes are TRBV14 and TRBJ2-7, with 10 bases identical to TRBD1. The CDR3 here is CASSARDRGNSYEQYF. The CDR3 nucleotides read TGTGCCAGCAGCGCCCGGGACAGGGGTAACTCCTACGAGCAGTACTTC.